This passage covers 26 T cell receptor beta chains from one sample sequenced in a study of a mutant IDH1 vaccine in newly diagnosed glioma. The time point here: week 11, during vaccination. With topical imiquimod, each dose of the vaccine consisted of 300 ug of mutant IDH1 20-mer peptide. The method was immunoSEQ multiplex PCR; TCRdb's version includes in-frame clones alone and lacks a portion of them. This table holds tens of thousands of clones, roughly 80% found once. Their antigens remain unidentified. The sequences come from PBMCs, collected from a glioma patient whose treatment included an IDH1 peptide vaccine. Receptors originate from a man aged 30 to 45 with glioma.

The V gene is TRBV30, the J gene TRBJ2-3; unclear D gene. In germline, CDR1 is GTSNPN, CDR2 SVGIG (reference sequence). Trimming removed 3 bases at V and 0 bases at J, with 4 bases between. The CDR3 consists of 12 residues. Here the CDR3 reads CAWRPSTDTQYF. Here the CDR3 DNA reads TGTGCCTGGAGGCCTAGCACAGATACGCAGTATTTT.

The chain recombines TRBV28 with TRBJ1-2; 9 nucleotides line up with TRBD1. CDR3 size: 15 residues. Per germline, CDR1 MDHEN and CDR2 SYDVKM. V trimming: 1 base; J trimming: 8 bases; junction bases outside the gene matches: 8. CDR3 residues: CASSLSLGTGIGYTF. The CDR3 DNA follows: TGTGCCAGCAGTTTATCGTTAGGGACAGGGATCGGCTACACCTTC.

The CDR3 reads CVVAGQGQAKNIQYF. The CDR3 region has the DNA TGTGTCGTGGCAGGGCAGGGGCAAGCCAAAAACATTCAGTACTTC. The chain employs TRBV7-9 and TRBJ2-4, with D possibly matching TRBD1 (6 bases). Germline values: CDR1 SEHNR, CDR2 FQNEAQ (reference sequence). The CDR3 has 15 amino acids. Using reference TRBV7-9 and TRBJ2-4 for the parts outside the CDR3, the full variable domain is DTGVSQNPRHKITKRGQNVTFRCDPISEHNRLYWYRQTLGQGPEFLTYFQNEAQLEKSRLLSDRFSAERPKGSFSTLEIQRTEQGDSAMYLCVVAGQGQAKNIQYFGAGTRLSVL.

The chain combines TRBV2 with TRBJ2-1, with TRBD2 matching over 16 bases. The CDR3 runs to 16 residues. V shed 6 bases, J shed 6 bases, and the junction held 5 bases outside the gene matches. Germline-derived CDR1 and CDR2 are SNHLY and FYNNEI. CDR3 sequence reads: CASRGLAGGPSNEQFF. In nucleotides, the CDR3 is TGTGCCAGCAGGGGACTAGCGGGAGGGCCAAGCAATGAGCAGTTCTTC.

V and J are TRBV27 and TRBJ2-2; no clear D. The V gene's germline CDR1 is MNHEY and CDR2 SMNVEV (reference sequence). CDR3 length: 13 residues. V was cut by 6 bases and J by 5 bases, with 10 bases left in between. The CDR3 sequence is CASRRSGTGELFF. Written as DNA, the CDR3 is TGTGCCAGCAGGCGTAGTGGGACCGGGGAGCTGTTTTTT.

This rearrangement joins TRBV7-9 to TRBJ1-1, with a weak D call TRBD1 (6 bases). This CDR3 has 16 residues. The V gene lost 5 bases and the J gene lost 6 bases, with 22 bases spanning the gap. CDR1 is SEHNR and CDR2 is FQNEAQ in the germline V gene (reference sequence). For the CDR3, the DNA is TGTGCCAGCAGCCCAGAACCAGCAAGGGGGAGGCCTGAAGCTTTCTTT. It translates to CASSPEPARGRPEAFF.

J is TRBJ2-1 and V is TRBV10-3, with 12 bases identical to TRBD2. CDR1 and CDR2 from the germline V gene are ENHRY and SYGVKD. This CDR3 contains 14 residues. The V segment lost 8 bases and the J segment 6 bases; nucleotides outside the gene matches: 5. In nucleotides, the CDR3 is TGTGCCATCCGACTAGCGGGAGATAGCAATGAGCAGTTCTTC. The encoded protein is CAIRLAGDSNEQFF.

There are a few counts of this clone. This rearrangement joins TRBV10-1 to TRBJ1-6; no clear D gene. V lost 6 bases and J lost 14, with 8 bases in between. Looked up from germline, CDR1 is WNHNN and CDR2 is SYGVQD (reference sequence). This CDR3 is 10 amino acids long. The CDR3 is CASRRESLHF. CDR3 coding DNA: TGCGCCAGCAGGAGGGAATCCCTCCACTTT.

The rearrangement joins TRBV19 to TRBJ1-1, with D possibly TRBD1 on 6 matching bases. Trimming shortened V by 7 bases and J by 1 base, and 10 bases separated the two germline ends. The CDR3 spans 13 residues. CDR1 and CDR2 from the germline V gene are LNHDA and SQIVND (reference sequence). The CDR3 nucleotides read TGTGCCAGTACCTGGGGACAGAACACTGAAGCTTTCTTT. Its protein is CASTWGQNTEAFF.

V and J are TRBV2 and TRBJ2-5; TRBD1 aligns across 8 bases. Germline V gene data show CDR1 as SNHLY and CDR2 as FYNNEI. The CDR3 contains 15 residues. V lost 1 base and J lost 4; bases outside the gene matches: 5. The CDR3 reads CASSEDTDRGETQYF. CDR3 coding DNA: TGTGCCAGCAGTGAAGATACTGACAGGGGAGAGACCCAGTACTTC.

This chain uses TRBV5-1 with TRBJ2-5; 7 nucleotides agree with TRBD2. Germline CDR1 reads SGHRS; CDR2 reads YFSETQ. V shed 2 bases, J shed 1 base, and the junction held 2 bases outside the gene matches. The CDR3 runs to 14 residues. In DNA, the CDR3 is TGCGCCAGCAGCTTCTCGGGGGGCCAAGAGACCCAGTACTTC. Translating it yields CASSFSGGQETQYF. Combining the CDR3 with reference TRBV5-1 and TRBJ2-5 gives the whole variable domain KAGVTQTPRYLIKTRGQQVTLSCSPISGHRSVSWYQQTPGQGLQFLFEYFSETQRNKGNFPGRFSGRQFSNSRSEMNVSTLELGDSALYLCASSFSGGQETQYFGPGTRLLVL.

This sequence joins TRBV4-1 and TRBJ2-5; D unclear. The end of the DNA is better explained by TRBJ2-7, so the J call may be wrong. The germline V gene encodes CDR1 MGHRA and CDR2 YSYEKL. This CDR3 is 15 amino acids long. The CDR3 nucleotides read TGCGCCAGCAGCCAAGGTCAGGACGGCTCCTACGAGCAGTACTTC. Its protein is CASSQGQDGSYEQYF.

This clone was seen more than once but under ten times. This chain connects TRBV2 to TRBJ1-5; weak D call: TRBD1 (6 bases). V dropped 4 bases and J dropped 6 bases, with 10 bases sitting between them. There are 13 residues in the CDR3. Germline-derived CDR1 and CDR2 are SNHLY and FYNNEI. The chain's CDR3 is CASSVLGAQPQHF. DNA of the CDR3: TGTGCCAGCAGTGTCTTGGGGGCTCAGCCCCAGCATTTT.

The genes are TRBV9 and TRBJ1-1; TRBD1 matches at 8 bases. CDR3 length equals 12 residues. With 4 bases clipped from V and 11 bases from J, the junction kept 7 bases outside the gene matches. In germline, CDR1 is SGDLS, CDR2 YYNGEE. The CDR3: CASSLPDRDAFF. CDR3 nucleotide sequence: TGTGCCAGCAGCCTTCCGGACAGGGACGCTTTCTTT.

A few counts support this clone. The CDR3 DNA sequence: TGTGCCAGCAGTTTATATGGCCCCTACGAGCAGTACTTC. As protein: CASSLYGPYEQYF. This sequence joins TRBV27 and TRBJ2-7; D unclear. CDR1 and CDR2 (germline): MNHEY, SMNVEV (reference sequence). The CDR3 is 13 residues long. Trimming stripped 1 base from V and 2 bases from J, with 6 bases between.

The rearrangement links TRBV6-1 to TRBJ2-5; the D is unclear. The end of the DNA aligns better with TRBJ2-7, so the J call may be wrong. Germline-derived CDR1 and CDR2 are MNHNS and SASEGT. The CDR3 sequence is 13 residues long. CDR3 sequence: CASSGSAPYEQYF. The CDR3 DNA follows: TGTGCCAGCAGTGGATCTGCGCCCTACGAGCAGTACTTC.

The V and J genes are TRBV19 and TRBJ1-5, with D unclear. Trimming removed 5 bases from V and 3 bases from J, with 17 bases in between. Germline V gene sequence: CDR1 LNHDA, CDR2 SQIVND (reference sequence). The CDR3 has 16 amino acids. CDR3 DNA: TGTGCCAGTAGTTTGAGACATAGCTTAATCAATCAGCCCCAGCATTTT. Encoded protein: CASSLRHSLINQPQHF.

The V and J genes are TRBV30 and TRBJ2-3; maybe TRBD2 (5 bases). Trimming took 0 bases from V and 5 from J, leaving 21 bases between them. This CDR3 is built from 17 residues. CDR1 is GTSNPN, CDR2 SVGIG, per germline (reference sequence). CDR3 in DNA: TGTGCCTGGAGTGTCCTGACGCTAGCCGCCCCACGAGATACGCAGTATTTT. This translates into CAWSVLTLAAPRDTQYF.

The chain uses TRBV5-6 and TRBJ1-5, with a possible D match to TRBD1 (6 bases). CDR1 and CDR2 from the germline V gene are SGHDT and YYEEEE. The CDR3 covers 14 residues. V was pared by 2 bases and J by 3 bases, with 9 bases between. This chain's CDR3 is CASSLGQTNQPQHF. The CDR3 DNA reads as TGTGCCAGCAGCTTAGGACAGACCAATCAGCCCCAGCATTTT.

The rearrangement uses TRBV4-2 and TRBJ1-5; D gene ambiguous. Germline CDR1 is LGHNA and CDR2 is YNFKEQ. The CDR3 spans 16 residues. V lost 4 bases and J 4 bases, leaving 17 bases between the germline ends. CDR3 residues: CASSRSARTNNQPQHF. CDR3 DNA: TGTGCCAGCAGCCGTTCGGCTCGGACCAATAATCAGCCCCAGCATTTT.

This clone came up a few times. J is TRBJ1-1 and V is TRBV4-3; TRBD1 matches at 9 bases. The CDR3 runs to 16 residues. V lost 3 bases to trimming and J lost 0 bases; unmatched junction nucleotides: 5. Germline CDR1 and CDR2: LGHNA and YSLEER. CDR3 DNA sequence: TGCGCCAGCAGCCAGGACCGACAGGGGGTGAACACTGAAGCTTTCTTT. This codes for CASSQDRQGVNTEAFF.

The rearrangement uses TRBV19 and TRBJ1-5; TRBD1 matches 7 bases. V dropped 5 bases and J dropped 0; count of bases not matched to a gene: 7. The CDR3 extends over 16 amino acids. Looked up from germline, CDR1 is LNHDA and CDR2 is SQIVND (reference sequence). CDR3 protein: CASSAHRGGSNQPQHF. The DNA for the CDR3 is TGTGCCAGTAGTGCCCACAGGGGCGGTAGCAATCAGCCCCAGCATTTT.

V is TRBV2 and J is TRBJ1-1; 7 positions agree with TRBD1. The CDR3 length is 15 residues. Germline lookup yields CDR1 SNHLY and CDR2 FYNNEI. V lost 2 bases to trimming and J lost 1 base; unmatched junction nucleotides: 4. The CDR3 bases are TGTGCCAGCAGTGAACGTCCAGGGGGGAACACTGAAGCTTTCTTT. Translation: CASSERPGGNTEAFF.

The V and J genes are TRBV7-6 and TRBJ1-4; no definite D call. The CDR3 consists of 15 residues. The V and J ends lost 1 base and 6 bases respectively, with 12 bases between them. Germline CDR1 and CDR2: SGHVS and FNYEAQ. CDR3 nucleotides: TGTGCCAGCAGCTTAGAGCCGGGCGGAGATGAAAAACTGTTTTTT. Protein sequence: CASSLEPGGDEKLFF.

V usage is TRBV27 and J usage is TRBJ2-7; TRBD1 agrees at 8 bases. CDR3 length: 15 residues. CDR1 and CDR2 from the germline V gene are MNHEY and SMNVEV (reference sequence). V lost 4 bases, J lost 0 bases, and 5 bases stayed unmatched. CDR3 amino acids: CASSSPDRASYEQYF. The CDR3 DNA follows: TGTGCCAGCAGTTCCCCGGACAGGGCCTCCTACGAGCAGTACTTC.

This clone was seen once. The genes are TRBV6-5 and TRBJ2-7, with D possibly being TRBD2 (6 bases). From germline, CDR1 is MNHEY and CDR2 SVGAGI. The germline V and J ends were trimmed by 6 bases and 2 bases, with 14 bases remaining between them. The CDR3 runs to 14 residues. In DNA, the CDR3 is TGTGCCAGCAGATCTCCGGGGGTTCCCTACGAGCAGTACTTC. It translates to CASRSPGVPYEQYF.